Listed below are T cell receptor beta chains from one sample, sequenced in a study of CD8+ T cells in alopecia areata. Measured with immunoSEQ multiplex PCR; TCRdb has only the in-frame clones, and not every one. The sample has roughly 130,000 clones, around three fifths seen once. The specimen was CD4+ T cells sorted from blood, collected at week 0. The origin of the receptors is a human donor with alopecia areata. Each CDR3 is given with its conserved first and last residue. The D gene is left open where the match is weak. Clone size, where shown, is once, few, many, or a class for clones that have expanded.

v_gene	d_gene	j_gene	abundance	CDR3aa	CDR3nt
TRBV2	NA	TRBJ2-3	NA	CASSVWASTDTQYF	TGTGCCAGCAGTGTTTGGGCTAGCACAGATACGCAGTATTTT
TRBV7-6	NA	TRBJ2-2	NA	CASSGGWTGELFF	TGTGCCAGCAGCGGGGGATGGACCGGGGAGCTGTTTTTT
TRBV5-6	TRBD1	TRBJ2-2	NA	CASSLGDRGRTGELFF	TGTGCCAGCAGCTTGGGAGACAGGGGGCGAACCGGGGAGCTGTTTTTT
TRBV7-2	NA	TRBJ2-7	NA	CASSLDRSAYEQYF	TGTGCCAGCAGCTTAGACAGGTCGGCCTACGAGCAGTACTTC
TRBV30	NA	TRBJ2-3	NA	CAWSVQGRGQYF	TGTGCCTGGAGTGTACAGGGGAGGGGGCAGTATTTT
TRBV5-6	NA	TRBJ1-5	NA	CASSLAEGSQPQHF	TGTGCCAGCAGCTTGGCCGAGGGAAGTCAGCCCCAGCATTTT
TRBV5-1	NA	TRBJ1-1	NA	CASSLAEDAEAFF	TGCGCCAGCAGCTTGGCCGAGGACGCTGAAGCTTTCTTT
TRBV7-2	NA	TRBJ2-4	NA	CASRTTFRLAKNIQYF	TGTGCCAGCAGGACAACGTTTAGGCTAGCCAAAAACATTCAGTACTTC
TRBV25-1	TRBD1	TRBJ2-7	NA	CASSDFDRDEQYF	TGTGCCAGCAGTGACTTCGACAGGGACGAGCAGTACTTC
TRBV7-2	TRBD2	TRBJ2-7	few	CASSTSGDYEQYF	TGTGCCAGCAGTACTAGCGGTGACTACGAGCAGTACTTC
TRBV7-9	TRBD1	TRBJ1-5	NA	CASSLDRGQRQPQHF	TGTGCCAGCAGCCTGGACAGGGGGCAACGTCAGCCCCAGCATTTT
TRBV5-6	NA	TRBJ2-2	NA	CASTRAGELFF	TGTGCCAGCACCCGCGCCGGGGAGCTGTTTTTT
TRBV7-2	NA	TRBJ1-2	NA	CATTGSRANYGYTF	TGTGCCACCACGGGGAGCAGAGCTAACTATGGCTACACCTTC
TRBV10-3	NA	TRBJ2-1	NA	CAISPQGGPYNEQFF	TGTGCCATCAGCCCCCAGGGAGGACCCTACAATGAGCAGTTCTTC
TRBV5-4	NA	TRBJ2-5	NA	CASSLAGFREETQYF	TGTGCCAGCAGCTTGGCCGGTTTCCGGGAAGAGACCCAGTACTTC
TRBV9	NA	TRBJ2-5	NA	CASSVAAGLEETQYF	TGTGCCAGCAGCGTAGCGGCGGGGCTGGAGGAGACCCAGTACTTC
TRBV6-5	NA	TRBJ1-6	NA	CASSAKGYNSPLHF	TGTGCCAGCAGTGCCAAGGGGTATAATTCACCCCTCCACTTT
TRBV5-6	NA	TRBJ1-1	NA	CASSTRLFGAEAFF	TGTGCCAGCAGCACGCGTCTGTTTGGCGCTGAAGCTTTCTTT
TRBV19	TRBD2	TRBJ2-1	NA	CASSPGTSGVGYNEQFF	TGTGCCAGTAGTCCTGGGACTAGCGGGGTAGGATACAATGAGCAGTTCTTC
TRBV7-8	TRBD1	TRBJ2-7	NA	CASSAGTGFYEQYF	TGTGCCAGCAGCGCCGGGACAGGGTTCTACGAGCAGTACTTC
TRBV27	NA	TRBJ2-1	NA	CASSLSGTTYNEQFF	TGTGCCAGCAGTTTGAGTGGGACCACCTACAATGAGCAGTTCTTC
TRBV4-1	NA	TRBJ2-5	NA	CASSKSSLAPAGTQYF	TGCGCCAGCAGCAAAAGCTCGCTAGCGCCTGCTGGGACCCAGTACTTC
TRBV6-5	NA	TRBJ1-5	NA	CASSYSVGNQPQHF	TGTGCCAGCAGTTACTCGGTGGGCAATCAGCCCCAGCATTTT
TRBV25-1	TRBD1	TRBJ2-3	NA	CASSEYKGQLTDTQYF	TGTGCCAGCAGTGAATATAAGGGACAGCTCACAGATACGCAGTATTTT
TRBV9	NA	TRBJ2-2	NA	CASSEALTGELFF	TGTGCCAGCAGCGAGGCTTTAACCGGGGAGCTGTTTTTT
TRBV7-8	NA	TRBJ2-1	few	CASSLGHNSYNEQFF	TGTGCCAGCAGCTTAGGGCATAACTCCTACAATGAGCAGTTCTTC
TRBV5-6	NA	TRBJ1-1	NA	CASTRRGNTEAFF	TGTGCCAGCACGCGAAGGGGGAACACTGAAGCTTTCTTT
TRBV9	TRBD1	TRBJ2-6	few	CASSPGTGDSGANVLTF	TGTGCCAGCAGCCCCGGGACAGGGGACTCTGGGGCCAACGTCCTGACTTTC
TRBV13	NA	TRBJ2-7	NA	CASSLSGTPTYEQYF	TGTGCCAGCAGCTTATCAGGGACACCTACCTACGAGCAGTACTTC
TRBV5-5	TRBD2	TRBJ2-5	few	CASSAGLAGGTQYF	TGTGCCAGCAGCGCCGGACTAGCGGGAGGGACCCAGTACTTC
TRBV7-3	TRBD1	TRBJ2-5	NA	CASSPRPGIDRVQETQYF	TGTGCCAGCAGCCCCCGCCCTGGGATAGACAGGGTCCAAGAGACCCAGTACTTC
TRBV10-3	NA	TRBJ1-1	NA	CAISLNPTGNTEAFF	TGTGCCATCAGTCTCAATCCGACAGGGAACACTGAAGCTTTCTTT